This passage covers 15 T cell receptor beta chains from one sample sequenced in a study of Ad26.COV2.S vaccination and SARS-CoV-2 variants. The data were produced by immunoSEQ multiplex PCR, yet TCRdb's version contains in-frame clones alone and is incomplete. The sample shows around 300,000 clones, about 87% of them seen only once. The treatment: roughly 20 received Ad26.COV2.S at low or high dose, single or two shots; about 5 received placebo; per-sample allocation not given. Material that was analyzed had been drawn on day 63 after the first vaccine or placebo injection. The sequenced sample was peripheral blood, obtained in a trial of Ad26.COV2.S vaccine versus placebo. These receptors all stem from a person between 18 and 65 years old who received the Ad26.COV2.S COVID-19 vaccine or a placebo.

This clone came up many times. The chain couples TRBV5-1 to TRBJ2-3; possibly TRBD1 for D (5 bases). Germline V gene lookup returns CDR1 SGHRS and CDR2 YFSETQ. Trimming pared 1 base from V and 6 bases from J, leaving 12 bases between. The CDR3 runs to 14 residues. The CDR3 here is CASSLSLQGDTQYF. The CDR3 bases are TGCGCCAGCAGCTTGTCTCTTCAGGGTGATACGCAGTATTTT.

CDR3 sequence: CASSSLLRPATGNTEAFF. For the CDR3, the DNA is TGTGCCAGCAGTTCCCTTTTGAGGCCCGCCACAGGAAACACTGAAGCTTTCTTT. The chain carries TRBV28 and TRBJ1-1; tentative D call: TRBD1 (5 bases). Germline V gene sequence: CDR1 MDHEN, CDR2 SYDVKM. Trimming pared 4 bases from V and 2 bases from J, leaving 23 bases between. The CDR3 consists of 18 residues.

A few counts support this clone. The chain employs TRBV2 and TRBJ1-1, with a tentative D call TRBD1 (6 bases). Germline CDR1 reads SNHLY; CDR2 reads FYNNEI. The CDR3 loop spans 15 amino acids. V lost 7 bases to trimming and J lost 1 base, with 16 bases between them. CDR3 sequence: CASNTGIQRNTEAFF. CDR3 sequence (DNA): TGTGCCAGCAATACAGGGATTCAACGGAACACTGAAGCTTTCTTT.

The chain employs TRBV18 and TRBJ2-3; no definite D call. The CDR3 extends over 13 amino acids. The germline gives CDR1 KGHSH, CDR2 LQKENI. The V and J ends lost 4 bases and 2 bases respectively, with 7 bases between them. In DNA, the CDR3 is TGTGCCAGCTCACAGACATACACAGATACGCAGTATTTT. Protein: CASSQTYTDTQYF.

J is TRBJ2-7 and V is TRBV27; the D call may be TRBD1 or TRBD2 (5 bases each). The CDR3 length is 14 residues. V dropped 3 bases and J dropped 2 bases, with 11 bases sitting between them. Germline CDR1 MNHEY, CDR2 SMNVEV (reference sequence). CDR3 in amino acids: CASSFRGPTYEQYF. The DNA of the CDR3 is TGTGCCAGCAGTTTTAGGGGACCAACCTACGAGCAGTACTTC.

The chain carries TRBV11-2 and TRBJ2-5; D gene ambiguous. Germline V CDR1 and CDR2: SGHAT, FQNNGV. There are 13 residues in the CDR3. V was cut by 5 bases and J by 9 bases, with 16 bases left in between. The CDR3 DNA is TGTGCCAGCAGCACCGGGCCGTCGGTGGCCCAGTACTTC. Protein: CASSTGPSVAQYF.

V and J are TRBV4-3 and TRBJ2-7, with 7 bases matching TRBD1. The CDR3 loop spans 15 amino acids. CDR1 LGHNA and CDR2 YSLEER come from the germline V gene. V gave up 4 bases and J gave up 4 bases; unmatched junction bases: 10. The CDR3 protein is CASSPSPKTGYEQYF. The CDR3 DNA follows: TGCGCCAGCAGCCCCAGTCCTAAGACAGGGTACGAGCAGTACTTC.

This clone came up a few times. The chain has TRBV19 and TRBJ2-1; D is unclear. V lost 6 bases, J lost 7 bases, and 7 bases lay in between. The CDR3 is made up of 11 amino acids. CDR1 LNHDA and CDR2 SQIVND come from the germline V gene (reference sequence). The CDR3 protein is CASRVRNEQFF. The CDR3, as DNA: TGTGCCAGTAGGGTCCGAAATGAGCAGTTCTTC. The full variable domain, its missing parts supplied by reference TRBV19 and TRBJ2-1, is DGGITQSPKYLFRKEGQNVTLSCEQNLNHDAMYWYRQDPGQGLRLIYYSQIVNDFQKGDIAEGYSVSREKKESFPLTVTSAQKNPTAFYLCASRVRNEQFFGPGTRLTVL.

This clone was seen a handful of times. CDR3 loop: CASSKRVGRSYEQYF. The CDR3 coding sequence is TGTGCCAGCAGCAAGAGAGTAGGGCGCTCCTACGAGCAGTACTTC. The genes are TRBV28 and TRBJ2-7; D remains ambiguous. With 6 bases removed from V and 0 bases from J, the gap between germline ends came to 15 bases. The CDR3 spans 15 residues. Germline CDR1 reads MDHEN; CDR2 reads SYDVKM.

This clone appeared once. J is TRBJ1-3 and V is TRBV5-4; a weak D match, TRBD1 (6 bases). CDR1 is SGHNT, CDR2 YYREEE, per germline (reference sequence). The CDR3 length is 13 residues. V dropped 1 base and J dropped 7 bases, with 9 bases sitting between them. As DNA, the CDR3 is TGTGCCAGCAGCTTGAGGGGGGCGAACACCATATATTTT. Protein: CASSLRGANTIYF.

J is TRBJ2-2 and V is TRBV3-1 (or the pseudogene TRBV3-2), with D hard to call. This CDR3 comprises 11 residues. The V gene lost 6 bases and the J gene lost 3 bases, with 2 bases spanning the gap. Looked up from germline, CDR1 is LGHDT and CDR2 is YNNKEL (reference sequence). CDR3 sequence reads: CASSDTGELFF. The CDR3 DNA reads TGTGCCAGCAGTGACACCGGGGAGCTGTTTTTT.

The chain employs TRBV7-9 and TRBJ2-1, with D perhaps matching TRBD1 (5 bases). CDR1 is SEHNR, CDR2 FQNEAQ, per germline (reference sequence). The CDR3 spans 13 residues. V was trimmed by 6 bases and J by 4 bases, leaving 10 bases between them. This CDR3 is CASSVDRYNEQFF. The CDR3, as DNA: TGTGCCAGCAGTGTCGACAGATACAATGAGCAGTTCTTC.

This clone was observed once. The chain employs TRBV7-8 and TRBJ1-1; 8 bases fit TRBD1. Germline CDR1 is SGHVS and CDR2 is FQNEAQ. This CDR3 spans 15 amino acids. Losses at the gene ends were 5 bases for V and 5 bases for J; bases not matched to a gene: 10. As DNA, the CDR3 is TGTGCCAGCAGCCCCCAGGACAGGGAATGGACTGAAGCTTTCTTT. It codes for CASSPQDREWTEAFF.

This sequence joins TRBV25-1 and TRBJ2-3, with 10 bases that match TRBD1. CDR3 length: 14 amino acids. The V segment lost 8 bases and the J segment 5 bases; nucleotides outside the gene matches: 7. CDR1 is MGHDK and CDR2 is SYGVNS in the germline V gene. Here the CDR3 DNA reads TGTGCCAGCCGGGGACAGGGGTACAAAGATACGCAGTATTTT. This codes for CASRGQGYKDTQYF.

The CDR3 DNA reads TGTGCCAGCAGTTACGGTGGGCCTGGAAACACCATATATTTT. This encodes CASSYGGPGNTIYF. This chain joins TRBV6-2 or TRBV6-3 and TRBJ1-3; the D is unclear. The germline V gene encodes CDR1 MNHEY and CDR2 SVGEGT. Trimming pared 2 bases from V and 2 bases from J, leaving 7 bases between. The CDR3 has 14 residues.